Following are 27 T cell receptor beta chains from one sample sequenced in a study of cytomegalovirus exposure and HLA in healthy donors. A multiplex PCR was run with 60 Vbeta primers and 13 Jbeta primers. The repertoire was sequenced with immunoSEQ multiplex PCR; TCRdb's copy has only in-frame clones and lacks some. The sample consists of some 160,000 clones, almost 85% of them appearing once. The sequencing input was PBMCs. The receptors come from a woman aged 50 to 65 in good health and CMV-seronegative.

In this sample, this clone turned up a few times. The rearrangement uses TRBV28 and TRBJ1-4; D is possibly TRBD1 (5 bases). The CDR3 loop spans 14 amino acids. Deletions cut 6 bases from V and 1 base from J, with 9 bases between. The germline gives CDR1 MDHEN, CDR2 SYDVKM. CDR3 protein: CASSHQGTNEKLFF. CDR3 bases: TGTGCCAGCAGCCACCAGGGAACTAATGAAAAACTGTTTTTT.

The V gene is TRBV6-1, the J gene TRBJ2-3; 7 bases align to TRBD2. Trimming removed 4 bases from V and 1 base from J; junction bases left unmatched: 5. The CDR3 spans 15 residues. Germline values: CDR1 MNHNS, CDR2 SASEGT. The CDR3 DNA follows: TGTGCCAGCAGTGCCGGACTAGGGGGCACAGATACGCAGTATTTT. Amino acids: CASSAGLGGTDTQYF.

The chain carries TRBV2 and TRBJ1-5; D possibly corresponds to TRBD1 (6 bases). Trimming took 4 bases from V and 4 from J, leaving 14 bases between them. CDR1 is SNHLY and CDR2 is FYNNEI in the germline V gene. The CDR3 has 15 amino acids. DNA for the CDR3: TGTGCCAGCAGTGGTTCAGGGGTGGGGAATCAGCCCCAGCATTTT. Translating it yields CASSGSGVGNQPQHF.

V usage is TRBV7-6 and J usage is TRBJ1-1, with D hard to call. The CDR3 consists of 13 residues. The V gene's germline CDR1 is SGHVS and CDR2 FNYEAQ. V dropped 1 base and J dropped 1 base, with 4 bases sitting between them. The CDR3 protein is CASSLEQNTEAFF. In DNA, the CDR3 is TGTGCCAGCAGCTTAGAACAGAACACTGAAGCTTTCTTT.

The chain joins TRBV28 to TRBJ2-2; D is ambiguous. CDR3 length equals 12 residues. Germline CDR1 reads MDHEN; CDR2 reads SYDVKM. Trimming pared 7 bases from V and 3 bases from J, leaving 6 bases between. CDR3: CASTTHTGELFF. The CDR3 coding sequence is TGTGCCAGCACAACTCACACCGGGGAGCTGTTTTTT.

The J gene is TRBJ2-1, the V gene TRBV5-1, with TRBD2 as a possible D gene (5 bases). With 1 base removed from V and 5 bases from J, the gap between germline ends came to 16 bases. CDR3 size: 16 residues. The germline V gene has CDR1 SGHRS and CDR2 YFSETQ. The CDR3: CASSLSADSLDNEQFF. For the CDR3, the DNA is TGCGCCAGCAGCTTGAGCGCGGACTCGTTGGACAATGAGCAGTTCTTC.

The rearrangement joins TRBV18 to TRBJ1-4, with D perhaps TRBD1 (6 bases). The germline V and J ends were trimmed by 8 bases and 8 bases, with 18 bases remaining between them. CDR1 and CDR2 (germline): KGHSH, LQKENI. CDR3 length: 14 residues. The CDR3 DNA reads TGTGCCAGCCAAACAGGGTTTGGCGACGAAAAACTGTTTTTT. This encodes CASQTGFGDEKLFF.

This clone was seen just once. The chain is built from TRBV9 and TRBJ2-5; 10 bases are shared with TRBD2. The CDR3 runs to 15 residues. The germline gives CDR1 SGDLS, CDR2 YYNGEE. J gave up 2 bases and V 5 bases, and 6 bases lay outside the gene matches. For the CDR3, the DNA is TGTGCCAGCAGTACACTAGCGGGAAGGCAAGAGACCCAGTACTTC. Translation gives CASSTLAGRQETQYF.

This clone has only a few counts. The rearrangement uses TRBV5-1 and TRBJ2-5; 8 positions agree with TRBD2. Germline V CDR1 and CDR2: SGHRS, YFSETQ. This CDR3 region has 15 residues. J gave up 2 bases and V 4 bases, and 7 bases lay outside the gene matches. The CDR3 bases are TGCGCCAGCAGCCGGGTAGCGGGACTACAAGAGACCCAGTACTTC. It specifies CASSRVAGLQETQYF.

This clone was observed once. The CDR3 DNA follows: TGTGCCAGCAGCTTAGGGGGGACAGTCTACGCAGATACGCAGTATTTT. Translation: CASSLGGTVYADTQYF. This rearrangement joins TRBV13 to TRBJ2-3; TRBD1 matches at 7 bases. The CDR3 covers 16 residues. J was trimmed by 4 bases and V by 0 bases; bases with no gene match: 7. The V gene's germline CDR1 is PRHDT and CDR2 FYEKMQ (reference sequence).

V usage is TRBV5-6 and J usage is TRBJ1-5; 7 nucleotides match TRBD1. The CDR3 is 15 residues long. V lost 3 bases, J lost 2 bases, and 5 bases stayed unmatched. Germline loops: CDR1 SGHDT, CDR2 YYEEEE. CDR3 protein: CASSYRGWGNQPQHF. The CDR3 DNA follows: TGTGCCAGCAGCTACAGGGGTTGGGGCAATCAGCCCCAGCATTTT.

The V call is TRBV5-4, the J call TRBJ2-1; TRBD1 agrees at 7 bases. Germline V CDR1 and CDR2: SGHNT, YYREEE (reference sequence). The CDR3 extends over 17 amino acids. After removal of 0 bases from V and 3 bases from J, the junction contained 9 bases not matched to a gene. CDR3 nucleotide sequence: TGTGCCAGCAGCTTGGTCCAAACGACAGGGTTCTACAATGAGCAGTTCTTC. Its translation: CASSLVQTTGFYNEQFF.

The J gene is TRBJ1-2, the V gene TRBV7-2; 8 bases match TRBD1. V gave up 5 bases and J gave up 5 bases; unmatched junction bases: 4. Germline CDR1 SGHTA, CDR2 FQGNSA. The CDR3 extends over 13 amino acids. The CDR3 sequence is CASSAGQGYGYTF. The CDR3 DNA follows: TGTGCCAGCAGCGCAGGACAGGGTTATGGCTACACCTTC.

This clone was counted once. This sample also contains other DNA sequences that code for the same CDR3. The rearrangement uses TRBV7-2 and TRBJ2-7; D not certain. Trimming shortened V by 5 bases and J by 3 bases, and 5 bases separated the two germline ends. The CDR3 runs 11 residues. The germline V gene encodes CDR1 SGHTA and CDR2 FQGNSA. This CDR3 is CASSPLYEQYF. The CDR3 DNA follows: TGTGCCAGCAGCCCCCTCTACGAGCAGTACTTC.

V is TRBV5-1 and J is TRBJ2-1; tentatively, D is TRBD2 (5 bases). The CDR3 spans 15 residues. CDR1 is SGHRS and CDR2 is YFSETQ in the germline V gene. Trimming took 4 bases from V and 0 from J, leaving 11 bases between them. The CDR3 loop is CASSPDGDSYNEQFF. The DNA for the CDR3 is TGCGCCAGCAGCCCTGACGGGGACTCCTACAATGAGCAGTTCTTC.

Here the CDR3 reads CASSVDGGSNTEAFF. The DNA of the CDR3 is TGTGCCAGCAGCGTAGACGGCGGGTCGAACACTGAAGCTTTCTTT. The chain is built from TRBV9 and TRBJ1-1; D uncertain. CDR1 SGDLS and CDR2 YYNGEE come from the germline V gene. The CDR3 contains 15 residues. The V end lost 0 bases, the J end lost 1 base, and 10 bases lay between the germline ends.

This chain uses TRBV2 with TRBJ2-1; 7 bases agree with TRBD2. The CDR3 covers 18 residues. With 4 bases clipped from V and 1 base from J, the junction kept 13 bases outside the gene matches. CDR1 and CDR2 from the germline V gene are SNHLY and FYNNEI. The CDR3 reads CASSGGGIGAGSYNEQFF. CDR3 nucleotides: TGTGCCAGCAGTGGGGGGGGGATAGGAGCGGGTTCCTACAATGAGCAGTTCTTC.

The V and J genes are TRBV11-3 and TRBJ1-1; D call uncertain. V was cut by 3 bases and J by 6 bases, with 11 bases left in between. The CDR3 extends over 13 amino acids. Germline V lookup: CDR1 SGHNT, CDR2 YENEEA. The CDR3 sequence: CASSLDRESEAFF. The CDR3 nucleotides read TGTGCCAGCAGCTTGGATAGGGAGTCTGAAGCTTTCTTT.

This rearrangement joins TRBV18 to TRBJ2-1; 13 bases match TRBD2. The CDR3 has 16 residues. The trim removed 0 bases at V and 5 bases at J, leaving 1 base unmatched. The germline V gene encodes CDR1 KGHSH and CDR2 LQKENI. The chain's CDR3 is CASSPPGTSGDNEQFF. The CDR3 DNA is TGTGCCAGCTCACCACCGGGGACTAGCGGGGACAATGAGCAGTTCTTC.

As regards this clone: One end of the junction varies from germline; a read error may be responsible. The chain links TRBV6-1 to TRBJ2-7; the match to TRBD1 covers 8 bases. CDR3 length: 12 residues. Germline V gene data show CDR1 as MNHNS and CDR2 as SASEGT. As DNA, the CDR3 is TGTGCCAGCAGACGAAGCCAGGGGGCGTTTAACTTC. Encoded protein: CASRRSQGAFNF.

This clone was seen just once. The V and J genes are TRBV29-1 and TRBJ2-3; D is possibly TRBD1 (5 bases). Trimming pared 6 bases from V and 2 bases from J, leaving 12 bases between. The CDR3 runs 13 residues. Germline V lookup: CDR1 SQVTM, CDR2 ANQGSEA. This CDR3 is CSVARGNTDTQYF. The CDR3 DNA is TGCAGCGTCGCAAGGGGAAACACAGATACGCAGTATTTT.

The chain carries TRBV10-3 and TRBJ2-1, with 8 bases identical to TRBD1. V gave up 5 bases and J gave up 6 bases; unmatched junction bases: 12. Germline V gives CDR1 ENHRY, CDR2 SYGVKD. The CDR3 loop spans 16 amino acids. CDR3 sequence (DNA): TGTGCCATCAGTCCTCGGACAGGGCAGGACACCAATGAGCAGTTCTTC. It translates to CAISPRTGQDTNEQFF.

The chain is built from TRBV9 and TRBJ2-2; tentatively, D is TRBD2 (6 bases). The CDR3 has 16 residues. V was cut by 0 bases and J by 4 bases, with 13 bases left in between. Germline V CDR1 and CDR2: SGDLS, YYNGEE. CDR3 bases: TGTGCCAGCAGCGTAGCCAGCGGGTCTTCCACCGGGGAGCTGTTTTTT. Its protein is CASSVASGSSTGELFF.

V gene TRBV11-2 combines with J gene TRBJ2-3, with 9 bases fitting TRBD1. The CDR3 length is 15 residues. Germline-derived CDR1 and CDR2 are SGHAT and FQNNGV. After removal of 5 bases from V and 3 bases from J, the junction contained 6 bases not matched to a gene. Here the CDR3 DNA reads TGTGCCAGCAGCCTCCCTGACAGGGGGACAGATACGCAGTATTTT. Translation: CASSLPDRGTDTQYF.

The CDR3 DNA reads as TGTGCCAGCAGTCTCAAGGGGGAACCGGGTGGCTACACCTTC. Translating gives CASSLKGEPGGYTF. The chain joins TRBV6-5 to TRBJ1-2, with D possibly being TRBD1 (6 bases). Deletions cut 5 bases from V and 7 bases from J, with 17 bases between. CDR1 and CDR2 (germline): MNHEY, SVGAGI. This CDR3 is 14 amino acids long.

The chain links TRBV6-5 to TRBJ2-7; 7 bases fit TRBD2. With 4 bases clipped from V and 1 base from J, the junction kept 7 bases outside the gene matches. Germline values: CDR1 MNHEY, CDR2 SVGAGI. This CDR3 has 15 residues. CDR3 in DNA: TGTGCCAGCAGTTTTAGCGGGCGGGGATCCTACGAGCAGTACTTC. The encoded protein is CASSFSGRGSYEQYF.

The genes are TRBV12-1 and TRBJ2-2; the D call of TRBD1 is as the table states it, not checked on the DNA. TRBV12-1 counts as a pseudogene. This CDR3 is built from 17 residues. The CDR3 sequence: CASSLGPDRGGTGELFF. Here the CDR3 DNA reads TGTGCCAGCAGCCTGGGCCCCGACAGGGGTGGCACCGGGGAGCTGTTTTTT.